The next 18 T cell receptor beta chains were all read from a single sample in a study of breast tumors, draining lymph nodes, adjacent tissues. Breast cancer patients provided tissue from their axillary draining lymph nodes. Using its own MiXCR run on the multiplex PCR reads, TCRdb lists one record per CDR3 protein. The sample has some 170,000 distinct CDR3 sequences; 25% to 40% are singletons. Material: axillary lymph node tissue. The receptors come from a female donor with breast cancer. Some clones in this sample may be carry-over from other donors' samples.

V usage is TRBV2 and J usage is TRBJ2-7; a weak D match, TRBD1 (6 bases). The CDR3 has 14 residues. Germline V CDR1 and CDR2: SNHLY, FYNNEI. The ends were cut back, 5 bases at V and 1 base at J, with 12 bases in the middle. The CDR3 protein is CASSKWDTSYEQYF. CDR3 DNA sequence: TGTGCCAGCAGTAAATGGGACACGTCCTACGAGCAGTACTTC. The entire variable domain, with the rest obtained from reference TRBV2 and TRBJ2-7, is as follows: EPEVTQTPSHQVTQMGQEVILRCVPISNHLYFYWYRQILGQKVEFLVSFYNNEISEKSEIFDDQFSVERPDGSNFTLKIRSTKLEDSAMYFCASSKWDTSYEQYFGPGTRLTVT.

This clonotype was seen many times. The rearrangement joins TRBV7-6 to TRBJ2-2; perhaps D is TRBD1 or TRBD2 (6 bases each). This CDR3 is built from 16 residues. Germline CDR1 is SGHVS and CDR2 is FNYEAQ. Trimming cost V 5 bases and J 3 bases, with 16 bases left between them. The CDR3 is CASSLVGGSHTGELFF. The CDR3 DNA reads as TGTGCCAGCAGCCTCGTCGGGGGCTCCCACACCGGGGAGCTGTTTTTT.

This clonotype was seen repeatedly, ten times or more. J is TRBJ2-2 and V is TRBV12-3 or TRBV12-4, with D tentatively TRBD1 or TRBD2 (5 bases each). The ends were cut back, 6 bases at V and 6 bases at J, with 8 bases in the middle. This CDR3 spans 12 amino acids. CDR3 amino acids: CASSGTAGELFF. The DNA for the CDR3 is TGTGCCAGCAGCGGGACCGCCGGGGAGCTGTTTTTT.

For this clonotype: One base away lies a much larger clone, so this may be a sequencing read error. The chain couples TRBV27 to TRBJ1-5, with 8 nucleotides matching TRBD1. J was trimmed by 1 base and V by 4 bases; bases with no gene match: 9. The germline CDR1 and CDR2 sequences are MNHEY and SMNVEV (reference sequence). CDR3 length: 17 amino acids. CDR3 residues: CASSSDRAARSNQPQHF. In nucleotides, the CDR3 is TGTGCCAGCAGTTCGGACAGGGCCGCTAGGAGCAATCAGCCCCAGCATTTT.

This clonotype came up many times. The V call is TRBV5-1, the J call TRBJ2-7; no firm D call. Between the trimmed V and J ends, which lost 0 bases and 6 bases, there was a span of 16 bases. In germline, CDR1 is SGHRS, CDR2 YFSETQ. The CDR3 extends over 15 amino acids. The CDR3 sequence: CASSLAAAGGTEQYF. The DNA for the CDR3 is TGCGCCAGCAGCTTGGCCGCGGCAGGTGGTACCGAGCAGTACTTC.

The CDR3: CASSHQTNEKLFF. DNA of the CDR3: TGTGCCAGCAGCCACCAGACTAATGAAAAACTGTTTTTT. This chain connects TRBV7-9 to TRBJ1-4; D gene ambiguous. The CDR3 has 13 residues. V lost 5 bases and J lost 2, with 6 bases in between. Germline V gene data show CDR1 as SEHNR and CDR2 as FQNEAQ (reference sequence).

This clonotype was seen more than once but under ten times. This chain connects TRBV7-6 to TRBJ1-6; perhaps TRBD1 as D (6 bases). Germline V gene sequence: CDR1 SGHVS, CDR2 FNYEAQ. The CDR3 loop spans 15 amino acids. Trimming removed 6 bases from V and 8 bases from J, with 17 bases in between. CDR3 nucleotides: TGTGCCAGCAGTCCCTCACAGGGAGTTTATTCACCCCTCCACTTT. Translation: CASSPSQGVYSPLHF.

On this clonotype itself: The junction differs from germline at one of its ends, possibly a read error. V gene TRBV6-4 combines with J gene TRBJ1-6, with D unresolved. Germline V gene sequence: CDR1 MRHNA, CDR2 SNTAGT. The CDR3 runs to 14 residues. DNA for the CDR3: TGTGCCTGCAGTGCTGGCAGGAAGGATTCACCCCTCCACTTT. This gives the protein CACSAGRKDSPLHF.

This clonotype was detected many times. The V gene is TRBV6-1, the J gene TRBJ2-7; no definite D call. The CDR3 is 13 residues long. Germline V gives CDR1 MNHNS, CDR2 SASEGT. Trimming stripped 5 bases from V and 3 bases from J, with 11 bases between. The CDR3 sequence is CASSLLGHYEQYF. The CDR3, as DNA: TGTGCCAGCAGTCTCCTGGGTCACTACGAGCAGTACTTC.

This clonotype was seen at least ten times. This rearrangement joins TRBV19 to TRBJ2-7; TRBD1 might be the D (5 bases). The CDR3 runs to 13 residues. V was trimmed by 2 bases and J by 3 bases, leaving 8 bases between them. Germline assignment: CDR1 LNHDA and CDR2 SQIVND (reference sequence). CDR3 DNA sequence: TGTGCCAGTAGTATAAGGGGCGGCTACGAGCAGTACTTC. It specifies CASSIRGGYEQYF.

This clonotype has at least ten counts. This could be a read error, since a much larger clone is one nucleotide away. Lacking the conserved final phenylalanine or tryptophan, this CDR3 likely reflects a read error. The chain recombines TRBV20-1 with TRBJ1-2, with 7 bases identical to TRBD1. Germline assignment: CDR1 DFQATT and CDR2 SNEGSKA (reference sequence). V shed 7 bases, J shed 5 bases, and the junction held 13 bases outside the gene matches. The CDR3 has 14 residues. In DNA form, the CDR3 reads TGCAGTGTCGGACAGGCCAGGGGTATATATGGCTACACCTTA. Its protein is CSVGQARGIYGYTL.

About this clonotype: In this CDR3 the conserved last residue, phenylalanine or tryptophan, is missing, so a read error is likely. The chain couples TRBV7-9 to TRBJ2-6; 8 bases map to TRBD2. This CDR3 is 18 amino acids long. Germline CDR1 and CDR2: SEHNR and FQNEAQ (reference sequence). The CDR3 DNA follows: TGTGCCAGCAGCTTAAGGGAGCGGGAGCTATCTGAGGCCAACGTCCTGACTCTC. Encoded protein: CASSLRERELSEANVLTL.

At least ten counts were recorded for this clonotype. This sequence joins TRBV9 and TRBJ2-6; D unclear. The germline V and J ends were trimmed by 0 bases and 1 base, with 2 bases remaining between them. The germline V gene encodes CDR1 SGDLS and CDR2 YYNGEE. The CDR3 sequence is 14 residues long. The CDR3 reads CASSVGSGANVLTF. The CDR3 DNA reads as TGTGCCAGCAGCGTAGGGTCTGGGGCCAACGTCCTGACTTTC.

This clonotype has at least ten counts. The chain uses TRBV7-9 and TRBJ2-1; TRBD1 agrees at 9 bases. The CDR3 is 11 residues long. Germline loops: CDR1 SEHNR, CDR2 FQNEAQ (reference sequence). Trimming cost V 3 bases and J 15 bases; bases outside gene matches: 3. CDR3 sequence: CASSLGTGTFF. The CDR3 nucleotides read TGTGCCAGCAGCTTGGGGACAGGGACGTTCTTC.

A word on this clonotype: A much larger clone lies a single base off, so this may be a read error. This chain connects TRBV29-1 to TRBJ1-1; D is uncertain. From germline, CDR1 is SQVTM and CDR2 ANQGSEA. The CDR3 has 14 residues. The chain's CDR3 is CSVGQLVTYTEALF. CDR3 bases: TGCAGCGTTGGGCAGCTAGTTACTTACACTGAAGCTCTCTTT. Full variable domain (remainder filled in from reference TRBV29-1 and TRBJ1-1): SAVISQKPSRDICQRGTSLTIQCQVDSQVTMMFWYRQQPGQSLTLIATANQGSEATYESGFVIDKFPISRPNLTFSTLTVSNMSPEDSSIYLCSVGQLVTYTEALFGQGTRLTVV.

As to this clonotype: A much larger clone lies one base from this, so it may be a read error. V and J are TRBV20-1 and TRBJ2-5, with 8 bases aligning to TRBD1. This CDR3 is built from 14 residues. CDR1 and CDR2 (germline): DFQATT, SNEGSKA (reference sequence). The CDR3 region is CSAGQVPGQATQYF. The CDR3 DNA follows: TGCAGTGCGGGACAGGTGCCCGGACAAGCGACCCAGTACTTC.

This clonotype was seen repeatedly, ten times or more. The chain joins TRBV11-2 to TRBJ2-7; tentatively, D is TRBD1 or TRBD2 (5 bases each). Germline V gene sequence: CDR1 SGHAT, CDR2 FQNNGV. This CDR3 is 16 amino acids long. The V end lost 1 base, the J end lost 3 bases, and 16 bases lay between the germline ends. The CDR3 DNA follows: TGTGCCAGCAGCTTAGCCAGGGTGGGGACCTTCTACGAGCAGTACTTC. Translation: CASSLARVGTFYEQYF.

A word on this clonotype: This sequence may be a read error, since a much larger clone differs from it by one base. This chain links TRBV27 with TRBJ2-1, with a weak D call TRBD2 (5 bases). The CDR3 consists of 14 residues. CDR1 is MNHEY, CDR2 SMNVEV, per germline (reference sequence). Here the CDR3 reads CASSSWTPLNGQFF. The CDR3 DNA reads TGTGCCAGCAGTTCATGGACTCCGTTAAATGGGCAGTTCTTC.